This entry lists 29 T cell receptor beta chains sequenced from one sample in a study of blood T cells in healthy people across ages. Primers used in a second PCR of roughly 6 to 11 cycles were a sample-barcoded 5' primer and a J-beta primer mix. TCRdb fed the 5' RACE reads into MiXCR, producing one record per CDR3 protein. Found here are roughly 1.4 million distinct CDR3 sequences, approximately 59% of them singletons; the top ten hold about 6.7%. Sequenced: blood. The receptors shown here come from a man younger than 35 in good health.

The chain links TRBV29-1 to TRBJ2-7; D might be TRBD1 (5 bases). This CDR3 comprises 12 residues. The V gene lost 7 bases and the J gene lost 2 bases, with 12 bases spanning the gap. From germline, CDR1 is SQVTM and CDR2 ANQGSEA. The CDR3 spells CSASDTAYEQYF. In DNA form, the CDR3 reads TGCAGCGCCTCGGACACCGCCTACGAGCAGTACTTC.

V is TRBV6-5 and J is TRBJ1-5, with a possible D match to TRBD1 (5 bases). The CDR3 totals 14 residues. CDR1 is MNHEY, CDR2 SVGAGI, per germline. V was trimmed by 8 bases and J by 3 bases, leaving 14 bases between them. CDR3 residues: CASGPRGFNQPQHF. Here the CDR3 DNA reads TGTGCCAGCGGGCCGCGGGGGTTCAATCAGCCCCAGCATTTT.

V usage is TRBV4-2 and J usage is TRBJ2-3; the D gene is possibly TRBD1 (7 bases). Trimming cost V 3 bases and J 3 bases, with 16 bases left between them. The CDR3 totals 16 residues. Looked up from germline, CDR1 is LGHNA and CDR2 is YNFKEQ. The CDR3 region has the DNA TGTGCCAGCAGCCAGGGGGACAGAGGGGGGACAGATACGCAGTATTTT. Its translation: CASSQGDRGGTDTQYF.

The rearrangement joins TRBV4-1 to TRBJ2-7, with a tentative D call TRBD2 (5 bases). CDR1 MGHRA and CDR2 YSYEKL come from the germline V gene. The CDR3 loop spans 16 amino acids. V was shortened by 4 bases and J by 2 bases, with 18 bases between the two germline ends. This chain's CDR3 is CASSRSAVGATYEQYF. The CDR3 DNA sequence: TGCGCCAGCAGCCGCTCAGCGGTGGGAGCCACCTACGAGCAGTACTTC.

This clonotype was seen more than once but under ten times. The chain couples TRBV11-2 to TRBJ2-3, with 11 bases identical to TRBD2. Germline trimming cut 6 bases from V and 4 bases from J; bases unmatched to any gene: 18. This CDR3 is built from 19 residues. Germline CDR1 reads SGHAT; CDR2 reads FQNNGV. The CDR3 protein is CASRSGSGRARRVADTQYF. DNA of the CDR3: TGTGCCAGCAGGAGCGGTAGCGGGAGGGCCAGGCGGGTGGCAGATACGCAGTATTTT. Together with reference TRBV11-2 and TRBJ2-3, the CDR3 gives the full variable domain: EAGVAQSPRYKIIEKRQSVAFWCNPISGHATLYWYQQILGQGPKLLIQFQNNGVVDDSQLPKDRFSAERLKGVDSTLKIQPAKLEDSAVYLCASRSGSGRARRVADTQYFGPGTRLTVL.

The V and J genes are TRBV6-2 or TRBV6-3 and TRBJ2-3, with D uncertain. The germline V and J ends were trimmed by 3 bases and 1 base, with 8 bases remaining between them. The CDR3 is made up of 14 amino acids. CDR1 is MNHEY and CDR2 is SVGEGT in the germline V gene. The CDR3 loop reads CASSYGGRTDTQYF. The CDR3 DNA is TGTGCCAGCAGTTATGGTGGCCGCACAGATACGCAGTATTTT.

The rearrangement links TRBV28 to TRBJ1-2; D is unresolved. This CDR3 comprises 13 residues. V dropped 9 bases and J dropped 2 bases, with 13 bases sitting between them. Germline assignment: CDR1 MDHEN and CDR2 SYDVKM. The CDR3 coding sequence is TGTGCCAGTCGCCCCCGGGAAAACTATGGCTACACCTTC. Translation gives CASRPRENYGYTF.

The gene calls are TRBV5-6 and TRBJ2-5, with 9 bases that match TRBD2. This CDR3 contains 15 residues. Germline V gene sequence: CDR1 SGHDT, CDR2 YYEEEE. V was pared by 0 bases and J by 5 bases, with 5 bases of the junction left unmatched. The CDR3 DNA is TGTGCCAGCAGCTTGGAAGCGGGGGGTGTGGAGACCCAGTACTTC. Its translation: CASSLEAGGVETQYF.

This clonotype came up once. This chain connects TRBV11-2 to TRBJ1-2; D not certain. The CDR3 totals 12 residues. Trimming cost V 5 bases and J 6 bases, with 10 bases left between them. Germline values: CDR1 SGHAT, CDR2 FQNNGV. The CDR3 protein is CASSPGRDGYTF. The CDR3 region has the DNA TGTGCCAGCAGCCCAGGACGCGATGGCTACACCTTC.

This clonotype was observed once. The chain carries TRBV10-3 and TRBJ2-1; unclear D gene. Germline assignment: CDR1 ENHRY and CDR2 SYGVKD. The CDR3 length is 16 residues. V was trimmed by 0 bases and J by 2 bases, leaving 11 bases between them. DNA for the CDR3: TGTGCCATCAGTGAGTCTAGCTCCATCCCCTACAATGAGCAGTTCTTC. Amino acids: CAISESSSIPYNEQFF.

The sample holds a few counts of this clonotype. This chain joins TRBV27 and TRBJ2-7, with a possible D match to TRBD1 (5 bases). Trimming left V 3 bases short and J 3 bases short, with 12 bases between. The length of the CDR3 is 14 residues. Per the germline V gene, CDR1 is MNHEY and CDR2 is SMNVEV (reference sequence). The CDR3 sequence is CASSLGNQGYEQYF. The CDR3, as DNA: TGTGCCAGCAGTTTGGGTAATCAGGGCTACGAGCAGTACTTC.

This clonotype has only a few counts. The chain employs TRBV4-1 and TRBJ2-3, with TRBD1 matching over 10 bases. Germline CDR1 reads MGHRA; CDR2 reads YSYEKL. CDR3 size: 17 residues. V gave up 1 base and J gave up 1 base; unmatched junction bases: 5. The CDR3 sequence: CASSQAPGTGGTDTQYF. CDR3 in DNA: TGCGCCAGCAGCCAAGCCCCCGGGACAGGGGGCACAGATACGCAGTATTTT.

The V and J genes are TRBV5-1 and TRBJ1-2; D ambiguous. The CDR3 is made up of 13 amino acids. V shed 2 bases and J shed 7 bases, with 12 bases lying between them. In germline, CDR1 is SGHRS, CDR2 YFSETQ. In DNA form, the CDR3 reads TGCGCCAGCAGCTTCGGGATAGAGGCTGGCTACACCTTC. It translates to CASSFGIEAGYTF.

The CDR3 bases are TGTGCCAGTAGCGAATGGACAGGGGGTGGCTACACCTTC. It specifies CASSEWTGGGYTF. The chain joins TRBV7-9 to TRBJ1-2, with 10 bases matching TRBD1. J was trimmed by 7 bases and V by 9 bases; bases with no gene match: 8. Germline V CDR1 and CDR2: SEHNR, FQNEAQ (reference sequence). The CDR3 loop spans 13 amino acids.

This chain connects TRBV12-3 or TRBV12-4 to TRBJ2-2; 7 nucleotides align to TRBD2. The CDR3 runs 16 residues. J was trimmed by 3 bases and V by 6 bases; bases with no gene match: 10. CDR3: CASRPLGSGDTGELFF. For the CDR3, the DNA is TGTGCCAGCAGACCTCTAGGGAGCGGGGACACCGGGGAGCTGTTTTTT.

The chain combines TRBV5-5 with TRBJ2-5, with 14 bases lining up with TRBD2. The J call could be wrong; TRBJ2-7 is a better fit for the DNA end. Per the germline V gene, CDR1 is SGHKS and CDR2 is YYEKEE (reference sequence). The CDR3 length is 16 residues. In DNA form, the CDR3 reads TGTGCCAGCAGCTTGGGGACTAGCGGGAGGAGATACGAGCAGTACTTC. This codes for CASSLGTSGRRYEQYF.

This chain joins TRBV24-1 and TRBJ2-4; possible D gene TRBD2, 6 bases. Between the trimmed V and J ends, which lost 4 bases and 0 bases, there was a span of 21 bases. The CDR3 totals 19 residues. The germline gives CDR1 KGHDR, CDR2 SFDVKD. The DNA for the CDR3 is TGTGCCACCAGTGAAAAACCGGGACTGGCAGACTTAGCCAAAAACATTCAGTACTTC. It translates to CATSEKPGLADLAKNIQYF.

This clonotype has only a few counts. This CDR3 is CAISEPTPGAYEQYF. In DNA form, the CDR3 reads TGTGCCATCAGTGAGCCGACCCCGGGGGCGTACGAGCAGTACTTC. The chain employs TRBV10-3 and TRBJ2-5; D is possibly TRBD1 or TRBD2 (6 bases each). The last part of the DNA fits TRBJ2-7 better; the J call may be wrong. CDR1 and CDR2 (germline): ENHRY, SYGVKD. The CDR3 length is 15 residues.

The chain employs TRBV5-1 and TRBJ2-1, with 7 bases fitting TRBD1. CDR1 and CDR2 (germline): SGHRS, YFSETQ. The CDR3 spans 16 residues. V was pared by 0 bases and J by 4 bases, with 7 bases of the junction left unmatched. The CDR3 DNA reads as TGCGCCAGCAGCTTGGTACAGGGGAGTGAGTACAATGAGCAGTTCTTC. Translating it yields CASSLVQGSEYNEQFF.

The J gene is TRBJ2-4, the V gene TRBV4-2; D gene uncertain. Germline CDR1 reads LGHNA; CDR2 reads YNFKEQ. The CDR3 consists of 14 residues. Trimming took off 6 bases at V and 4 bases at J, with 13 bases between the two ends. In nucleotides, the CDR3 is TGTGCCAGCAGTTACTCGATGGAGAAAAACATTCAGTACTTC. Its translation: CASSYSMEKNIQYF.

The V call is TRBV12-3 or TRBV12-4, the J call TRBJ2-1, with 8 bases aligning to TRBD2. Trimming took 0 bases from V and 9 from J; bases not matched to a gene: 7. The CDR3 length is 15 residues. The CDR3, as DNA: TGTGCCAGCAGTTTAGCGCCCAGCGGGAGTGTTGAGCAGTTCTTC. Residues: CASSLAPSGSVEQFF.

The chain uses TRBV12-5 and TRBJ1-5; D uncertain. Trimming removed 5 bases at V and 13 bases at J, with 18 bases between. Per germline, CDR1 LGHNT and CDR2 FRNRAP. The CDR3 has 13 amino acids. CDR3 nucleotide sequence: TGTGCTAGTGGTCCGGCGCTATATCAGACTCAGCATTTT. This encodes CASGPALYQTQHF.

The rearrangement joins TRBV11-2 to TRBJ2-7; 7 bases align to TRBD1. CDR3 size: 14 residues. V was pared by 5 bases and J by 6 bases, with 10 bases of the junction left unmatched. Germline CDR1 and CDR2: SGHAT and FQNNGV. This CDR3 reads CASSPLTGQGEQYF. The CDR3 DNA reads TGTGCCAGCAGCCCCCTGACAGGGCAGGGCGAGCAGTACTTC.

The J gene is TRBJ2-7, the V gene TRBV11-2; TRBD1 matches 11 bases. The CDR3 extends over 16 amino acids. Losses at the gene ends were 0 bases for V and 4 bases for J; bases not matched to a gene: 5. The V gene's germline CDR1 is SGHAT and CDR2 FQNNGV. Written as DNA, the CDR3 is TGTGCCAGCAGCTTAGAAGCCGGGACAGGGGGGTACGAGCAGTACTTC. Protein product: CASSLEAGTGGYEQYF.

The chain couples TRBV18 to TRBJ1-1; 7 bases map to TRBD1. This CDR3 contains 13 residues. V lost 3 bases and J lost 6; bases outside the gene matches: 4. Germline V lookup: CDR1 KGHSH, CDR2 LQKENI. CDR3 region: CASSPRQGAEAFF. For the CDR3, the DNA is TGTGCCAGCTCACCTAGACAGGGAGCTGAAGCTTTCTTT.

V gene TRBV6-5 combines with J gene TRBJ1-2, with 8 bases identical to TRBD1. Germline CDR1 and CDR2: MNHEY and SVGAGI. The CDR3 has 16 amino acids. V lost 0 bases and J lost 4; bases outside the gene matches: 7. CDR3 protein: CASSYSGTGMGYGYTF. For the CDR3, the DNA is TGTGCCAGCAGTTACTCGGGGACAGGAATGGGCTATGGCTACACCTTC.

This chain links TRBV5-1 with TRBJ1-5; D might be TRBD1 (5 bases). This CDR3 is 14 amino acids long. In germline, CDR1 is SGHRS, CDR2 YFSETQ. V lost 4 bases and J lost 0, with 8 bases in between. In DNA form, the CDR3 reads TGCGCCAGCAGCCCAGACAGTAGCAATCAGCCCCAGCATTTT. Its protein product is CASSPDSSNQPQHF.

This chain links TRBV29-1 with TRBJ1-2; D is possibly TRBD1 (5 bases). The CDR3 runs to 15 residues. Germline V gene data show CDR1 as SQVTM and CDR2 as ANQGSEA. Trimming removed 0 bases at V and 4 bases at J, with 15 bases between. For the CDR3, the DNA is TGCAGCGTTGAAGATTGGGGAGGGGAAAGCTATGGCTACACCTTC. Encoded protein: CSVEDWGGESYGYTF.

The V and J genes are TRBV29-1 and TRBJ1-2; D unresolved. The CDR3 runs to 11 residues. From germline, CDR1 is SQVTM and CDR2 ANQGSEA. Trimming removed 2 bases from V and 7 bases from J, with 8 bases in between. The CDR3 region has the DNA TGCAGCGTTGAACTCGGACGTGGCTACACCTTC. This gives the protein CSVELGRGYTF.